This TCR beta chain was found in a study of T cells in localized non-small cell lung cancer. Notes on the study in general: Adjacent uninvolved lung had the highest clonality, suggesting focused antigen responses.

The assay was immunoSEQ multiplex PCR, and TCRdb's table has in-frame clones only and misses some. This sample has 10,000 to 15,000 clones, with just over 85% found just once. A note on this clone: Its target is unknown.

Germline-derived CDR1 and CDR2 are GTSNPN and SVGIG (reference sequence). Between the trimmed V and J ends, which lost 0 bases and 0 bases, there was a span of 12 bases. The CDR3 has 16 residues. The sequencing used peripheral blood, collected before any cancer treatment. This clonotype was sampled from a male donor aged 60 or over with stage III lung adenocarcinoma. This chain connects TRBV30 to TRBJ2-1; D uncertain. CDR3 coding DNA: TGTGCCTGGAGTGTAGCAAATCGGTACTCCTACAATGAGCAGTTCTTC. This translates into CAWSVANRYSYNEQFF.